These 27 T cell receptor beta chains were sequenced from one sample in a study of cytomegalovirus exposure and HLA in healthy donors. With 60 Vbeta and 13 Jbeta primers, the PCR was carried out. Only in-frame clones appear in the TCRdb table, and some are missing; sequencing was by immunoSEQ multiplex PCR. The sample includes about 130,000 clones, around 72% of them seen just once. Specimen: PBMCs. These receptors came from a woman between 40 and 50 years old in good health and CMV-seronegative.

This chain uses TRBV19 with TRBJ2-1, with 15 bases fitting TRBD2. The CDR3 is 17 residues long. Germline loops: CDR1 LNHDA, CDR2 SQIVND (reference sequence). V was pared by 3 bases and J by 6 bases, with 6 bases of the junction left unmatched. CDR3 bases: TGTGCCAGTAGTATCGGCCGGACTAGCGGGAGGGCCAATGAGCAGTTCTTC. This codes for CASSIGRTSGRANEQFF.

V is TRBV6-5 and J is TRBJ1-5; D unresolved. V was cut by 5 bases and J by 3 bases, with 14 bases left in between. Germline-derived CDR1 and CDR2 are MNHEY and SVGAGI. CDR3 length equals 15 residues. This CDR3 is CASSLTSAPNQPQHF. The CDR3 DNA is TGTGCCAGCAGTCTTACCAGCGCGCCCAATCAGCCCCAGCATTTT.

The rearrangement links TRBV4-2 to TRBJ2-7, with unresolved D. This CDR3 is built from 13 residues. Trimming shortened V by 5 bases and J by 0 bases, and 8 bases separated the two germline ends. Germline loops: CDR1 LGHNA, CDR2 YNFKEQ. CDR3 sequence: CASSAGSSYEQYF. CDR3 coding DNA: TGTGCCAGCAGCGCAGGTAGCTCCTACGAGCAGTACTTC.

This chain connects TRBV18 to TRBJ1-2, with 7 nucleotides matching TRBD1. This CDR3 is 14 amino acids long. Germline V gene sequence: CDR1 KGHSH, CDR2 LQKENI. V shed 4 bases, J shed 6 bases, and the junction held 8 bases outside the gene matches. CDR3 in DNA: TGTGCCAGCTCACAGGGGACAGCTATCGATGGCTACACCTTC. Amino acid sequence: CASSQGTAIDGYTF.

Remarks on this clone: The junction does not match germline at one end; this may be a read error. The chain joins TRBV7-9 to TRBJ2-4, with TRBD2 as a possible D gene (7 bases). The V gene's germline CDR1 is SEHNR and CDR2 FQNEAQ (reference sequence). This CDR3 region has 17 residues. CDR3 in amino acids: CSSSPRRGGLAKNIQYF. CDR3 DNA sequence: TGTTCCAGCAGCCCCCGAAGGGGGGGGTTAGCCAAAAACATTCAGTACTTC.

This chain joins TRBV27 and TRBJ1-2; possibly TRBD1 for D (6 bases). The V and J ends lost 2 bases and 4 bases respectively, with 20 bases between them. Germline V gene data show CDR1 as MNHEY and CDR2 as SMNVEV (reference sequence). The CDR3 is 17 residues long. The DNA of the CDR3 is TGTGCCAGCAGTTTACGGCAGAGGGGGGGCGCAGGCTATGGCTACACCTTC. Translating it yields CASSLRQRGGAGYGYTF.

The CDR3 sequence is CASSQGLRGSTDTQYF. In nucleotides, the CDR3 is TGTGCCAGCAGCCAAGGCTTGCGGGGTAGCACAGATACGCAGTATTTT. This chain connects TRBV14 to TRBJ2-3; a possible D gene is TRBD2 (6 bases). CDR1 SGHDN and CDR2 FVKESK come from the germline V gene. This CDR3 region has 16 residues. V lost 1 base and J lost 0, with 11 bases in between.

This chain joins TRBV5-1 and TRBJ1-1; 9 positions match TRBD1. The CDR3 sequence is 15 residues long. In germline, CDR1 is SGHRS, CDR2 YFSETQ. Trimming cost V 5 bases and J 2 bases; bases outside gene matches: 7. The CDR3 DNA follows: TGCGCCAGCAGTTACAGGGGGCTACTAAACACTGAAGCTTTCTTT. Translation: CASSYRGLLNTEAFF.

The chain recombines TRBV11-1 with TRBJ2-1; possible D gene TRBD2, 6 bases. This CDR3 has 14 amino acids. The germline V gene encodes CDR1 SGHAT and CDR2 FQDESV (reference sequence). The V end lost 1 base, the J end lost 7 bases, and 11 bases lay between the germline ends. The chain's CDR3 is CASSLGPGRNEQFF. CDR3 DNA sequence: TGTGCCAGCAGCTTAGGTCCAGGGAGGAATGAGCAGTTCTTC.

On this clone: Its ends do not fully match the called genes, so a read error is possible. The chain couples TRBV19 to TRBJ2-6; D might be TRBD1 (6 bases). This CDR3 contains 18 residues. From germline, CDR1 is LNHDA and CDR2 SQIVND (reference sequence). The CDR3 is CASILMGDRSSGANGLTF. CDR3 DNA: TGTGCCAGTATCCTAATGGGCGACAGGTCCTCTGGGGCCAACGGCCTGACTTTC.

V gene TRBV9 combines with J gene TRBJ2-5; no firm D call. The assigned J gene may be wrong: the sequence end matches TRBJ2-7 better. The CDR3 spans 13 residues. The germline V gene encodes CDR1 SGDLS and CDR2 YYNGEE. This chain's CDR3 is CASSESSDSEQYF. DNA of the CDR3: TGTGCCAGCAGCGAGTCCTCAGATAGCGAGCAGTACTTC.

This rearrangement joins TRBV19 to TRBJ2-2; a possible D gene is TRBD2 (7 bases). V was cut by 7 bases and J by 6 bases, with 15 bases left in between. Germline values: CDR1 LNHDA, CDR2 SQIVND (reference sequence). The CDR3 is 14 residues long. The CDR3 DNA is TGTGCCAGTACTTGGGGGGGGCTAGCCGGGGAGCTGTTTTTT. Translating it yields CASTWGGLAGELFF. The complete variable domain, with remaining parts taken from reference TRBV19 and TRBJ2-2, reads DGGITQSPKYLFRKEGQNVTLSCEQNLNHDAMYWYRQDPGQGLRLIYYSQIVNDFQKGDIAEGYSVSREKKESFPLTVTSAQKNPTAFYLCASTWGGLAGELFFGEGSRLTVL.

This clone has only one observation. The chain joins TRBV7-8 to TRBJ1-1; D possibly corresponds to TRBD1 (5 bases). CDR1 SGHVS and CDR2 FQNEAQ come from the germline V gene. The CDR3 spans 17 residues. Trimming pared 5 bases from V and 0 bases from J, leaving 19 bases between. The CDR3 nucleotides are TGTGCCAGCAGCATAGTGGGGGGGACGGAGATGAACACTGAAGCTTTCTTT. Its protein is CASSIVGGTEMNTEAFF.

The J gene is TRBJ2-2, the V gene TRBV28; 8 nucleotides align to TRBD2. This CDR3 has 16 residues. The ends lost 4 bases at V and 6 bases at J; junction bases unmatched: 10. Germline values: CDR1 MDHEN, CDR2 SYDVKM. The CDR3 nucleotides are TGTGCCAGCAGTTCACCCGGACTAGCAGGTCCCGGGGAGCTGTTTTTT. Protein product: CASSSPGLAGPGELFF.

V and J are TRBV6-5 and TRBJ2-7, with 12 nucleotides matching TRBD2. From germline, CDR1 is MNHEY and CDR2 SVGAGI. This CDR3 comprises 15 residues. With 5 bases clipped from V and 0 bases from J, the junction kept 2 bases outside the gene matches. CDR3 region: CASSLGLAGSYEQYF. CDR3 in DNA: TGTGCCAGCAGTCTGGGACTAGCGGGCTCCTACGAGCAGTACTTC.

The chain is built from TRBV7-8 and TRBJ2-7; TRBD2 aligns across 7 bases. V was pared by 4 bases and J by 2 bases, with 2 bases of the junction left unmatched. The CDR3 has 13 amino acids. Germline CDR1 and CDR2: SGHVS and FQNEAQ. The CDR3 coding sequence is TGTGCCAGCAGCTCTGGACTAGCCTACGAGCAGTACTTC. It specifies CASSSGLAYEQYF.

V is TRBV9 and J is TRBJ1-1, with a weak D call TRBD1 (5 bases). The CDR3 runs 15 residues. Germline V gene lookup returns CDR1 SGDLS and CDR2 YYNGEE. V was cut by 4 bases and J by 2 bases, with 15 bases left in between. CDR3 residues: CASSHEGRSNTEAFF. The CDR3 DNA follows: TGTGCCAGCAGCCACGAGGGGAGGTCTAACACTGAAGCTTTCTTT.

The chain uses TRBV6-1 and TRBJ2-7; D not resolved. Per the germline V gene, CDR1 is MNHNS and CDR2 is SASEGT. CDR3 length equals 13 residues. The V gene lost 6 bases and the J gene lost 3 bases, with 12 bases spanning the gap. The CDR3 spells CASSHPQDYEQYF. The CDR3, as DNA: TGTGCCAGCAGCCACCCTCAGGACTACGAGCAGTACTTC.

The sample holds a few counts of this clone. This sequence joins TRBV6-1 and TRBJ2-2; D call uncertain. In germline, CDR1 is MNHNS, CDR2 SASEGT. Trimming cost V 3 bases and J 4 bases, with 9 bases left between them. The CDR3 is 14 amino acids. The CDR3 sequence: CASSDLLATGELFF. As DNA, the CDR3 is TGTGCCAGCAGTGATCTCCTGGCCACCGGGGAGCTGTTTTTT.

The gene calls are TRBV19 and TRBJ1-2; D ambiguous. The CDR3 is 14 residues long. Trimming removed 3 bases from V and 3 bases from J, with 11 bases in between. Germline-derived CDR1 and CDR2 are LNHDA and SQIVND (reference sequence). CDR3 residues: CASSISGSYYGYTF. CDR3 in DNA: TGTGCCAGTAGTATCTCCGGGAGCTACTATGGCTACACCTTC.

Worth noting for this clone: This specimen includes other DNA sequences encoding the same CDR3. V usage is TRBV19 and J usage is TRBJ2-1, with 11 bases identical to TRBD2. From germline, CDR1 is LNHDA and CDR2 SQIVND (reference sequence). The CDR3 sequence is 14 residues long. V was pared by 9 bases and J by 9 bases, with 10 bases of the junction left unmatched. As DNA, the CDR3 is TGTGCCAGGATAGCGGGGGGGATTATGGGTGAGCAGTTCTTC. Residues: CARIAGGIMGEQFF.

V is TRBV30 and J is TRBJ2-3, with 8 bases that match TRBD1. Germline assignment: CDR1 GTSNPN and CDR2 SVGIG (reference sequence). The J segment lost 7 bases and the V segment lost 4 bases, leaving 10 bases of the junction unmatched. This CDR3 contains 14 residues. CDR3 DNA sequence: TGTGCCTGGACGCGACAGGGGACCCCATATACGCAGTATTTT. Its translation: CAWTRQGTPYTQYF.

The genes are TRBV30 and TRBJ1-5; 7 bases line up with TRBD1. After removal of 1 base from V and 5 bases from J, the junction contained 5 bases not matched to a gene. The CDR3 runs 14 residues. The germline V gene encodes CDR1 GTSNPN and CDR2 SVGIG (reference sequence). Written as DNA, the CDR3 is TGTGCCTGGAGTGATACAGACAGGGATCAGCCCCAGCATTTT. It is translated as CAWSDTDRDQPQHF.

V and J are TRBV28 and TRBJ1-2; maybe TRBD1 (6 bases). V was trimmed by 3 bases and J by 7 bases, leaving 12 bases between them. The V gene's germline CDR1 is MDHEN and CDR2 SYDVKM. The CDR3 length is 13 residues. In DNA, the CDR3 is TGTGCCAGCAGTTTCGGGCAGGGGACTGGCTACACCTTC. Protein: CASSFGQGTGYTF.

The chain combines TRBV5-1 with TRBJ1-2, with 8 bases aligning to TRBD1. V dropped 1 base and J dropped 6; count of bases not matched to a gene: 8. Germline assignment: CDR1 SGHRS and CDR2 YFSETQ. The CDR3 consists of 15 residues. The CDR3 region has the DNA TGCGCCAGCAGCTTGTTATTCAGGGGGCGTCATGGCTACACCTTC. Encoded protein: CASSLLFRGRHGYTF. Full variable domain (outside the CDR3, taken from reference TRBV5-1 and TRBJ1-2): KAGVTQTPRYLIKTRGQQVTLSCSPISGHRSVSWYQQTPGQGLQFLFEYFSETQRNKGNFPGRFSGRQFSNSRSEMNVSTLELGDSALYLCASSLLFRGRHGYTFGSGTRLTVV.

A remark on this clone: At one end, the junction sequence differs from germline, possibly due to a read error. The sample has other DNA sequences that encode this CDR3 too. This chain links TRBV5-1 with TRBJ2-4; 12 positions agree with TRBD2. From germline, CDR1 is SGHRS and CDR2 YFSETQ. CDR3 length: 18 amino acids. In nucleotides, the CDR3 is TGCGCCAGCAGCTTGTTAGGACTAGCGGGAATAGCCAAAAACATTCAGTACTTT. Protein sequence: CASSLLGLAGIAKNIQYF.

This rearrangement joins TRBV20-1 to TRBJ2-1; 8 bases agree with TRBD2. The germline gives CDR1 DFQATT, CDR2 SNEGSKA (reference sequence). The CDR3 contains 11 residues. The CDR3 is CRAAGGSEQFF. DNA for the CDR3: TGCAGGGCGGCGGGAGGAAGCGAGCAGTTCTTC.